The sequence of this TCR beta chain was determined in a study of T cells of healthy individuals. From the 5' RACE reads, TCRdb called clonotypes with MiXCR, one entry per CDR3 protein. The data contain around 63,000 distinct CDR3 sequences, 16% of them singletons. Deletions cut 6 bases from V and 4 bases from J, with 7 bases between. The CDR3 has 12 residues. The table lists this clonotype with many counts. This clonotype was obtained from a human donor in good health. This chain joins TRBV12-3 or TRBV12-4 and TRBJ2-1; D unclear. The CDR3, as DNA: TGTGCCAGCAGCCCCAGGTACAATGAGCAGTTCTTC. It codes for CASSPRYNEQFF.